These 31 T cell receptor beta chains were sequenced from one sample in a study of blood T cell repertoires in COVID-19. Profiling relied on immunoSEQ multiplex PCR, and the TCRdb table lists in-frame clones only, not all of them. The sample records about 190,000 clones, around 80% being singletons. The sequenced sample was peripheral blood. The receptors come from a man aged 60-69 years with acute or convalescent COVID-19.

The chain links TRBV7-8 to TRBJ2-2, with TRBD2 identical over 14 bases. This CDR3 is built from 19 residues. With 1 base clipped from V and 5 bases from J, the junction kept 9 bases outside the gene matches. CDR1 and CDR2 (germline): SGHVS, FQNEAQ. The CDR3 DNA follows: TGTGCCAGCAGCTTAGGCTCGTCGGGACTAGCGGGAGATACCGGGGAGCTGTTTTTT. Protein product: CASSLGSSGLAGDTGELFF.

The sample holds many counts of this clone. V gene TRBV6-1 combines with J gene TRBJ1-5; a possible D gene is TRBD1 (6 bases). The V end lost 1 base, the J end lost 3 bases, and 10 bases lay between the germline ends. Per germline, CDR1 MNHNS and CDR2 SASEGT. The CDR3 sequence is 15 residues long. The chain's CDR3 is CASSEGTVINQPQHF. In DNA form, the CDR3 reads TGTGCCAGCAGTGAAGGGACAGTAATCAATCAGCCCCAGCATTTT.

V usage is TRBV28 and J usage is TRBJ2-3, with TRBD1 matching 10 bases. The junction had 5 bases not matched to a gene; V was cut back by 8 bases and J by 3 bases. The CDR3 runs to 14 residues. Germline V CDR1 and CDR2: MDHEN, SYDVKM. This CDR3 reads CASEDRGMTDTQYF. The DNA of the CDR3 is TGTGCCAGCGAGGACAGGGGGATGACAGATACGCAGTATTTT.

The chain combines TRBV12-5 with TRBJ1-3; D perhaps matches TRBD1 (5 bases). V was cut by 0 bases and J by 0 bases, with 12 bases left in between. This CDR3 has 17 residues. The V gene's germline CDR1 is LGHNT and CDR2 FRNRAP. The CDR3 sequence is CASGLVWGGSSGNTIYF. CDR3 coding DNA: TGTGCTAGTGGTTTGGTATGGGGGGGGTCCTCTGGAAACACCATATATTTT.

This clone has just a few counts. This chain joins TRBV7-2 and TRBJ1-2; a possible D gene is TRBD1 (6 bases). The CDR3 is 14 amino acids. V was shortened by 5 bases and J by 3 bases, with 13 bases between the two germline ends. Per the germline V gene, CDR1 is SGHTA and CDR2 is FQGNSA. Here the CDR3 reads CASSQQGFYYGYTF. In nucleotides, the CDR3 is TGTGCCAGCAGCCAACAGGGATTCTACTATGGCTACACCTTC.

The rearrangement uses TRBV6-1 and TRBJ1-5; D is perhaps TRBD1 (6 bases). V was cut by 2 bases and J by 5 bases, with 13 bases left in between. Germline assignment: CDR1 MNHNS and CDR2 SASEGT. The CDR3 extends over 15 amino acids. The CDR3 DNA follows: TGTGCCAGCAGTGAACCGAACAGGGTGGATCAGCCCCAGCATTTT. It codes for CASSEPNRVDQPQHF.

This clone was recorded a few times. The CDR3 spells CASSQLDSPYNEQFF. The DNA of the CDR3 is TGTGCCAGCAGCCAACTCGACTCCCCCTACAATGAGCAGTTCTTC. The chain is built from TRBV3-1 (or the pseudogene TRBV3-2) and TRBJ2-1; D is unresolved. Per germline, CDR1 LGHDT and CDR2 YNNKEL (reference sequence). This CDR3 region has 15 residues. Trimming took off 2 bases at V and 2 bases at J, with 10 bases between the two ends.

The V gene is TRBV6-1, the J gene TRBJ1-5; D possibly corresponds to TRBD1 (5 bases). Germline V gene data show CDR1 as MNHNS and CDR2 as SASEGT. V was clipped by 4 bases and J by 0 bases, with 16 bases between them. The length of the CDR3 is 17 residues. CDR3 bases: TGTGCCAGCAGTGCCCAGAAGGGGCTCGATAGCAATCAGCCCCAGCATTTT. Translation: CASSAQKGLDSNQPQHF.

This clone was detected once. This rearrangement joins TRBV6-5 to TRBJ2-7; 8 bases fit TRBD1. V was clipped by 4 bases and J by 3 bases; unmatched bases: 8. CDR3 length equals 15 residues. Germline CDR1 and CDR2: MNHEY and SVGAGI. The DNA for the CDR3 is TGTGCCAGCAGTTTTCAGGGGGCAAGGGGCTACGAGCAGTACTTC. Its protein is CASSFQGARGYEQYF.

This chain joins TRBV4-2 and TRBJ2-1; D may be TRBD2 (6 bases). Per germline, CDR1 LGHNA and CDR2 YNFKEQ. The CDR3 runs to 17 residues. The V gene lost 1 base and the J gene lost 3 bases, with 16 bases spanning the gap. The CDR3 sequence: CASSQGSVGSGYNEQFF. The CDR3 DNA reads TGTGCCAGCAGCCAAGGATCGGTGGGTAGCGGCTACAATGAGCAGTTCTTC.

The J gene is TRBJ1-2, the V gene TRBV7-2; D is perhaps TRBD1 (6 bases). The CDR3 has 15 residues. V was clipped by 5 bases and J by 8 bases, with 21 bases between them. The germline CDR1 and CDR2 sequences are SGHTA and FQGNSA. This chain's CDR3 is CASSTSWGGLEGYTF. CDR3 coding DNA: TGTGCCAGCAGCACCTCATGGGGGGGCCTGGAGGGCTACACCTTC.

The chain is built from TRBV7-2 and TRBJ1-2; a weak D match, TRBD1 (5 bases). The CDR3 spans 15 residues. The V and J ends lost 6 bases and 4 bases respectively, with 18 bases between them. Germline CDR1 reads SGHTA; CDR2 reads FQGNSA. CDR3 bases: TGTGCCAGCAGACCTTCAGGGACTCGTGGCTATGGCTACACCTTC. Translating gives CASRPSGTRGYGYTF.

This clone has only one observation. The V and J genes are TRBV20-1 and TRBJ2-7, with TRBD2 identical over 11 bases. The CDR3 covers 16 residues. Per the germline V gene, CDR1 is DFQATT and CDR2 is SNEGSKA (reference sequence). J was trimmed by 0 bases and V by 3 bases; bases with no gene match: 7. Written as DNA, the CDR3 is TGCAGTGCTAGTCCTCCGGGACTAGCGGCCTCCTACGAGCAGTACTTC. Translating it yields CSASPPGLAASYEQYF.

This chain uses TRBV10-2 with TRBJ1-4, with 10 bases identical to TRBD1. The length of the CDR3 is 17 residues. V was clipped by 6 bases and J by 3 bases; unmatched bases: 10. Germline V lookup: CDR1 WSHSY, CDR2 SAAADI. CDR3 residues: CASSGFRDRGANEKLFF. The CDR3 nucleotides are TGCGCCAGCAGCGGATTCCGGGACAGGGGTGCTAATGAAAAACTGTTTTTT.

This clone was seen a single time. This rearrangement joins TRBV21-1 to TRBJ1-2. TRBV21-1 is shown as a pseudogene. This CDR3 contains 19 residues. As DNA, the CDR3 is TGTGCCAGCAGCTCCCAGGAGGTCTGGGGGCGCGGGAGGAGCTATGGCTACACCTTC. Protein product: CASSSQEVWGRGRSYGYTF.

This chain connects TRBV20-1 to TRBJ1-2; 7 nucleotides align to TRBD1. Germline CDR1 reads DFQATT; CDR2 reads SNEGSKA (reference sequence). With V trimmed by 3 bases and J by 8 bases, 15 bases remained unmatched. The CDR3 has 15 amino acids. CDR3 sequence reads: CSASLSGLRGQGYTF. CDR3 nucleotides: TGCAGTGCTAGTTTATCGGGTTTAAGGGGGCAGGGCTACACCTTC.

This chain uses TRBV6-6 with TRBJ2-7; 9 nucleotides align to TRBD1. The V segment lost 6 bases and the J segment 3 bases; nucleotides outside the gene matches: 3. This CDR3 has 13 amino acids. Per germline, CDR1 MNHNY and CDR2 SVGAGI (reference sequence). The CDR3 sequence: CASSPTGGYEQYF. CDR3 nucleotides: TGTGCCAGCAGCCCGACAGGGGGCTACGAGCAGTACTTC.

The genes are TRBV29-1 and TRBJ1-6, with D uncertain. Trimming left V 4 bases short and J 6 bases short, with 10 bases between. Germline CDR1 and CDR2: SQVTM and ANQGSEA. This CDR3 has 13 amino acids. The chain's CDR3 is CSVVVGSNSPLHF. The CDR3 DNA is TGCAGCGTTGTGGTCGGTTCTAATTCACCCCTCCACTTT. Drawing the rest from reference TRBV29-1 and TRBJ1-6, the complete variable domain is SAVISQKPSRDICQRGTSLTIQCQVDSQVTMMFWYRQQPGQSLTLIATANQGSEATYESGFVIDKFPISRPNLTFSTLTVSNMSPEDSSIYLCSVVVGSNSPLHFGNGTRLTVT.

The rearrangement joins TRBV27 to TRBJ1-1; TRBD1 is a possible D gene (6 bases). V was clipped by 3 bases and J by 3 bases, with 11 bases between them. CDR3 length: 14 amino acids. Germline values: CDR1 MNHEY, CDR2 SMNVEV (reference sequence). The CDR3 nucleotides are TGTGCCAGCAGTTTTAGGGGGGGTTACACTGAAGCTTTCTTT. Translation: CASSFRGGYTEAFF.

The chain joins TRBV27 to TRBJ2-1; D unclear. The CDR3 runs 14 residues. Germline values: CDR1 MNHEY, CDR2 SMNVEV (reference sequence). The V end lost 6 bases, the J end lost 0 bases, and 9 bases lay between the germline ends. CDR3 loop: CASRVRSSYNEQFF. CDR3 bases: TGTGCCAGCAGGGTCAGAAGCTCCTACAATGAGCAGTTCTTC.

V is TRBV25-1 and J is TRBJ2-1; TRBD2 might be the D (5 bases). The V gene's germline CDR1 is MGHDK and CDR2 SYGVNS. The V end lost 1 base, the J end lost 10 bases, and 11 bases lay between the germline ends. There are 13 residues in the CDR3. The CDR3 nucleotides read TGTGCCAGCAGTGAATGGGAGACCACCGAGCAGTTCTTC. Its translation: CASSEWETTEQFF.

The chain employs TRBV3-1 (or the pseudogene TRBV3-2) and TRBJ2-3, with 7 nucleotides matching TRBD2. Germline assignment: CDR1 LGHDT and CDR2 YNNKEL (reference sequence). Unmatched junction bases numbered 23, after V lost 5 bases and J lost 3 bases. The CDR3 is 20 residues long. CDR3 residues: CASSARRLAAGAVNTDTQYF. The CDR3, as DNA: TGTGCCAGCAGCGCTAGGCGACTAGCTGCGGGAGCGGTTAATACAGATACGCAGTATTTT.

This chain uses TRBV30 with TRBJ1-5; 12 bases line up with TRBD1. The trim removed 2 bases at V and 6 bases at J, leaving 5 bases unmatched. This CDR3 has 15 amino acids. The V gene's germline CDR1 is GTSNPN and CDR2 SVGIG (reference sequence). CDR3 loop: CAWSPGTGGGQPQHF. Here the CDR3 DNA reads TGTGCCTGGAGTCCCGGGACAGGGGGCGGTCAGCCCCAGCATTTT.

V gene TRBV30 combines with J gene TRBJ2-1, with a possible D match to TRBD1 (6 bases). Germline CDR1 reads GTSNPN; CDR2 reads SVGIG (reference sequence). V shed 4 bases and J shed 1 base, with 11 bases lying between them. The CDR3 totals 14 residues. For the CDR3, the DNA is TGTGCCTGGAATACTAGGGGGTCCTACAATGAGCAGTTCTTC. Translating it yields CAWNTRGSYNEQFF.

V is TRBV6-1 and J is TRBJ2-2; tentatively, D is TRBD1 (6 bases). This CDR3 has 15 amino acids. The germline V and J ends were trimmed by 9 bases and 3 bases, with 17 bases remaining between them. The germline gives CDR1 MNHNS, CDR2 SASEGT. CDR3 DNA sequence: TGTGCCAGTAATAAAGCCGGGACACACACCGGGGAGCTGTTTTTT. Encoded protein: CASNKAGTHTGELFF.

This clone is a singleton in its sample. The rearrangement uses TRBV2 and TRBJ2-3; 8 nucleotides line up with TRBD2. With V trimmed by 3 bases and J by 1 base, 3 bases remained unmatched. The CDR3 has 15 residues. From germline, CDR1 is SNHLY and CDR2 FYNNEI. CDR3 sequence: CASSEGRGGTDTQYF. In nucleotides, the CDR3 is TGTGCCAGCAGTGAGGGGCGGGGGGGCACAGATACGCAGTATTTT.

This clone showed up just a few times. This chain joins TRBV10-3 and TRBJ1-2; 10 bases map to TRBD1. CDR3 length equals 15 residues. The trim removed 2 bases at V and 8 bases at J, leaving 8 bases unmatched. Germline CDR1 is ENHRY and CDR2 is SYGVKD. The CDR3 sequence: CAISEPGQGIKGYTF. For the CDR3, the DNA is TGTGCCATCAGTGAGCCGGGACAGGGGATAAAGGGCTACACCTTC.

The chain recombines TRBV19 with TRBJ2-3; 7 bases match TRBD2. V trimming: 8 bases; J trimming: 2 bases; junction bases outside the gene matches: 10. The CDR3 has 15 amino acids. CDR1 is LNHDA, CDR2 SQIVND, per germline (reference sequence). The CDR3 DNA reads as TGTGCCAGTTCGAAGCGGGGATCATCCACAGATACGCAGTATTTT. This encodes CASSKRGSSTDTQYF. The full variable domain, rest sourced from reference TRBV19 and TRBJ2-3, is DGGITQSPKYLFRKEGQNVTLSCEQNLNHDAMYWYRQDPGQGLRLIYYSQIVNDFQKGDIAEGYSVSREKKESFPLTVTSAQKNPTAFYLCASSKRGSSTDTQYFGPGTRLTVL.

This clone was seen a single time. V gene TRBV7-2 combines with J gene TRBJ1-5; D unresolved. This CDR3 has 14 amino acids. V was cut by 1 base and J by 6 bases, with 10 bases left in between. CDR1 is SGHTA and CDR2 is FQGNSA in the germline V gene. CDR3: CASSLVGGSQPQHF. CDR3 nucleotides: TGTGCCAGCAGCTTAGTAGGAGGGAGTCAGCCCCAGCATTTT.

For the CDR3, the DNA is TGTGCCAGTAAAGCGGGGGAGATCACCGGGGAGCTGTTTTTT. It specifies CASKAGEITGELFF. This chain connects TRBV19 to TRBJ2-2; 8 nucleotides match TRBD2. The CDR3 has 14 residues. The trim removed 7 bases at V and 4 bases at J, leaving 5 bases unmatched. CDR1 and CDR2 from the germline V gene are LNHDA and SQIVND (reference sequence). The whole variable domain, remainder taken from reference TRBV19 and TRBJ2-2, is DGGITQSPKYLFRKEGQNVTLSCEQNLNHDAMYWYRQDPGQGLRLIYYSQIVNDFQKGDIAEGYSVSREKKESFPLTVTSAQKNPTAFYLCASKAGEITGELFFGEGSRLTVL.

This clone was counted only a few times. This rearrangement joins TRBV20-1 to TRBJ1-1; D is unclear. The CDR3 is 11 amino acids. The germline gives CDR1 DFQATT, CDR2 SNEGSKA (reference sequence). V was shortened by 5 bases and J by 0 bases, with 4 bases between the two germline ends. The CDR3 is CSAPMNTEAFF. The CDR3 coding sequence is TGCAGTGCTCCCATGAACACTGAAGCTTTCTTT.